This T cell receptor beta chain was recovered during a study of OX40 agonist ivuxolimab in advanced cancers. The method was immunoSEQ multiplex PCR; TCRdb's version includes in-frame clones alone and lacks a portion of them. There are about 47,000 clones in the sample; 87% occur only once, and 11% to 15% lies in the top ten. The V and J ends lost 1 base and 8 bases, in that order; junction bases with no gene match: 10. Germline V gives CDR1 SEHNR, CDR2 FQNEAQ (reference sequence). The CDR3 loop spans 16 amino acids. The clonotype comes from an adult with an advanced solid tumor such as melanoma, head and neck, liver or kidney cancer. The chain is built from TRBV7-9 and TRBJ2-5; 10 bases map to TRBD2. The sequencing used CD4+ or CD8+ T cells sorted from blood, collected in a trial of the OX40 agonist ivuxolimab. CDR3 amino acids: CASSLEGSGRRKTQYF. The CDR3 region has the DNA TGTGCCAGCAGCTTAGAGGGTAGCGGGAGGCGAAAAACCCAGTACTTC.